These 21 T cell receptor beta chains were all obtained from the same sample, sequenced in a study of cytomegalovirus exposure and HLA in healthy donors. The repertoire was sequenced with immunoSEQ multiplex PCR; TCRdb's copy has only in-frame clones and lacks some. The sample contains about 98,000 clones, roughly 87% of which appear only once. The sample comprised PBMCs. These receptors came from a man aged 18 to 30 in good health and CMV-seropositive.

V is TRBV6-1 and J is TRBJ2-5; possibly TRBD2 for D (5 bases). The V and J ends lost 3 bases and 4 bases respectively, with 12 bases between them. Germline assignment: CDR1 MNHNS and CDR2 SASEGT. CDR3 size: 14 residues. CDR3 in amino acids: CASSEVLVIETQYF. The CDR3 DNA reads TGTGCCAGCAGTGAGGTACTAGTCATAGAGACCCAGTACTTC.

This chain connects TRBV4-3 to TRBJ1-3, with D uncertain. Germline-derived CDR1 and CDR2 are LGHNA and YSLEER. V dropped 0 bases and J dropped 0 bases, with 6 bases sitting between them. This CDR3 is 15 amino acids long. The CDR3 sequence is CASSQDRSSGNTIYF. CDR3 sequence (DNA): TGCGCCAGCAGCCAAGATAGAAGCTCTGGAAACACCATATATTTT.

V usage is TRBV28 and J usage is TRBJ2-3; TRBD1 aligns across 7 bases. Looked up from germline, CDR1 is MDHEN and CDR2 is SYDVKM. This CDR3 has 14 amino acids. J lost 0 bases, V lost 8 bases, and 5 bases had no gene match. The CDR3 is CASSTGSSTDTQYF. CDR3 DNA sequence: TGTGCCAGCTCGACAGGGTCTAGCACAGATACGCAGTATTTT. The full variable domain, its missing parts supplied by reference TRBV28 and TRBJ2-3, is DVKVTQSSRYLVKRTGEKVFLECVQDMDHENMFWYRQDPGLGLRLIYFSYDVKMKEKGDIPEGYSVSREKKERFSLILESASTNQTSMYLCASSTGSSTDTQYFGPGTRLTVL.

The chain joins TRBV7-9 to TRBJ2-2; 7 bases map to TRBD2. This CDR3 is 16 amino acids long. The germline V gene encodes CDR1 SEHNR and CDR2 FQNEAQ (reference sequence). With 5 bases clipped from V and 5 bases from J, the junction kept 11 bases outside the gene matches. In nucleotides, the CDR3 is TGTGCCAGCAGCCCTCTAGGGGAGGGTCGGACCGGGGAGCTGTTTTTT. Its protein is CASSPLGEGRTGELFF. Looking up the rest from reference TRBV7-9 and TRBJ2-2 gives the full variable domain: DTGVSQNPRHKITKRGQNVTFRCDPISEHNRLYWYRQTLGQGPEFLTYFQNEAQLEKSRLLSDRFSAERPKGSFSTLEIQRTEQGDSAMYLCASSPLGEGRTGELFFGEGSRLTVL.

The chain is built from TRBV5-4 and TRBJ1-2; possibly TRBD1 for D (5 bases). This CDR3 contains 15 residues. Germline loops: CDR1 SGHNT, CDR2 YYREEE (reference sequence). Trimming left V 4 bases short and J 2 bases short, with 15 bases between. The CDR3 sequence is CASSPGGLGNYGYTF. The CDR3 coding sequence is TGTGCCAGCAGCCCGGGGGGGTTAGGGAACTATGGCTACACCTTC. Combining the CDR3 with reference TRBV5-4 and TRBJ1-2 gives the whole variable domain ETGVTQSPTHLIKTRGQQVTLRCSSQSGHNTVSWYQQALGQGPQFIFQYYREEENGRGNFPPRFSGLQFPNYSSELNVNALELDDSALYLCASSPGGLGNYGYTFGSGTRLTVV.

This chain joins TRBV9 and TRBJ2-3; 7 bases match TRBD2. This CDR3 is 15 amino acids long. After removal of 1 base from V and 6 bases from J, the junction contained 8 bases not matched to a gene. Germline CDR1 SGDLS, CDR2 YYNGEE. DNA of the CDR3: TGTGCCAGCAGCGTATTAGGAGCGGGGAAGGATACGCAGTATTTT. This sequence encodes CASSVLGAGKDTQYF. Together with reference TRBV9 and TRBJ2-3, the CDR3 gives the full variable domain: DSGVTQTPKHLITATGQRVTLRCSPRSGDLSVYWYQQSLDQGLQFLIQYYNGEERAKGNILERFSAQQFPDLHSELNLSSLELGDSALYFCASSVLGAGKDTQYFGPGTRLTVL.

This sequence joins TRBV11-2 and TRBJ1-1, with D hard to call. This CDR3 contains 15 residues. Trimming cost V 4 bases and J 0 bases, with 12 bases left between them. Germline V gives CDR1 SGHAT, CDR2 FQNNGV. The CDR3 spells CASSSGAGLNTEAFF. CDR3 in DNA: TGTGCCAGCAGCTCCGGAGCCGGTTTGAACACTGAAGCTTTCTTT.

This rearrangement joins TRBV19 to TRBJ2-7; TRBD2 matches 13 bases. The germline V gene has CDR1 LNHDA and CDR2 SQIVND (reference sequence). CDR3 size: 15 residues. With V trimmed by 4 bases and J by 7 bases, 7 bases remained unmatched. CDR3 loop: CASSTRGGLAGEQYF. CDR3 coding DNA: TGTGCCAGTAGTACCCGAGGGGGACTAGCGGGAGAGCAGTACTTC.

The sample holds one count of this clone. The V and J genes are TRBV7-9 and TRBJ1-2, with D possibly matching TRBD1 (6 bases). Trimming removed 2 bases at V and 4 bases at J, with 11 bases between. CDR1 and CDR2 (germline): SEHNR, FQNEAQ (reference sequence). This CDR3 spans 14 amino acids. This CDR3 reads CASSLPGQSYGYTF. For the CDR3, the DNA is TGTGCCAGCAGCTTACCCGGACAGAGCTATGGCTACACCTTC.

The V call is TRBV5-8, the J call TRBJ1-1; 11 bases are shared with TRBD1. The germline CDR1 and CDR2 sequences are SGHTS and YDEGEE. The J segment lost 5 bases and the V segment lost 4 bases, leaving 4 bases of the junction unmatched. CDR3 length: 14 residues. In DNA form, the CDR3 reads TGTGCCAGCAGCAAGGACAGGGGGCGAACTGAAGCTTTCTTT. Translating gives CASSKDRGRTEAFF.

V is TRBV6-5 and J is TRBJ2-5; 11 nucleotides match TRBD2. Looked up from germline, CDR1 is MNHEY and CDR2 is SVGAGI. Trimming at V came to 4 bases and at J to 6 bases, leaving 10 bases not matched to a gene. The CDR3 contains 16 residues. The CDR3 DNA reads as TGTGCCAGCAGTTCCGATGGGGCTAGCGGGGGGAAGACCCAGTACTTC. The encoded protein is CASSSDGASGGKTQYF.

The chain employs TRBV29-1 and TRBJ2-1, with D possibly being TRBD2 (5 bases). Germline values: CDR1 SQVTM, CDR2 ANQGSEA. This CDR3 is 13 amino acids long. The V end lost 3 bases, the J end lost 7 bases, and 13 bases lay between the germline ends. The CDR3 region is CSVDFLAGNEQFF. In nucleotides, the CDR3 is TGCAGCGTTGACTTCCTAGCCGGGAATGAGCAGTTCTTC.

In its sample, this clone was seen a few times. This chain links TRBV4-1 with TRBJ1-2, with no clear D. The CDR3 is 15 residues long. Trimming pared 2 bases from V and 2 bases from J, leaving 12 bases between. Germline V gene lookup returns CDR1 MGHRA and CDR2 YSYEKL. CDR3 residues: CASSQLNTKNYGYTF. DNA for the CDR3: TGCGCCAGCAGCCAATTAAACACGAAAAACTATGGCTACACCTTC.

The V call is TRBV5-6, the J call TRBJ1-1; TRBD1 agrees at 8 bases. Germline trimming cut 3 bases from V and 3 bases from J; bases unmatched to any gene: 7. The CDR3 extends over 15 amino acids. Germline V CDR1 and CDR2: SGHDT, YYEEEE. The CDR3 sequence: CASSSETGADTEAFF. The CDR3 bases are TGTGCCAGCAGCTCGGAGACAGGGGCTGACACTGAAGCTTTCTTT.

This sequence joins TRBV4-3 and TRBJ1-1; TRBD1 is a possible D gene (5 bases). The CDR3 spans 13 residues. Germline V CDR1 and CDR2: LGHNA, YSLEER. V was clipped by 0 bases and J by 5 bases, with 7 bases between them. CDR3 bases: TGCGCCAGCAGCCAAGATCGGGGGACTGAAGCTTTCTTT. Translated, it gives CASSQDRGTEAFF.

This chain links TRBV18 with TRBJ2-1, with TRBD1 matching over 8 bases. Germline lookup yields CDR1 KGHSH and CDR2 LQKENI. J gave up 8 bases and V 5 bases, and 11 bases lay outside the gene matches. This CDR3 is 15 amino acids long. Here the CDR3 reads CASSGDRGLRYEQFF. The CDR3 DNA follows: TGTGCCAGCTCAGGCGACAGGGGTTTACGGTATGAGCAGTTCTTC. Drawing the rest from reference TRBV18 and TRBJ2-1, the complete variable domain is NAGVMQNPRHLVRRRGQEARLRCSPMKGHSHVYWYRQLPEEGLKFMVYLQKENIIDESGMPKERFSAEFPKEGPSILRIQQVVRGDSAAYFCASSGDRGLRYEQFFGPGTRLTVL.

The CDR3: CASSVVSGAETQYF. Here the CDR3 DNA reads TGTGCCAGCAGCGTAGTGTCAGGGGCAGAGACCCAGTACTTC. The chain couples TRBV9 to TRBJ2-5, with a tentative D call TRBD1 (6 bases). The CDR3 is made up of 14 amino acids. V lost 0 bases, J lost 4 bases, and 10 bases lay in between. In germline, CDR1 is SGDLS, CDR2 YYNGEE.

J is TRBJ2-7 and V is TRBV19; 7 bases are shared with TRBD1. Germline V lookup: CDR1 LNHDA, CDR2 SQIVND (reference sequence). Germline trimming cut 3 bases from V and 1 base from J; bases unmatched to any gene: 6. CDR3 length: 15 amino acids. CDR3 sequence: CASSIGLQGSYEQYF. CDR3 in DNA: TGTGCCAGTAGTATCGGTCTACAGGGGTCCTACGAGCAGTACTTC.

The CDR3, as DNA: TGTGCCAGCAGCCTACAGGGGATTAGGGTCACTGAAGCTTTCTTT. Its translation: CASSLQGIRVTEAFF. The chain uses TRBV6-5 and TRBJ1-1, with 7 bases that match TRBD1. The CDR3 extends over 15 amino acids. The V segment lost 6 bases and the J segment 4 bases; nucleotides outside the gene matches: 11. The V gene's germline CDR1 is MNHEY and CDR2 SVGAGI.

V usage is TRBV9 and J usage is TRBJ2-1; D uncertain. The CDR3 sequence is 16 residues long. V was cut by 0 bases and J by 9 bases, with 19 bases left in between. Germline assignment: CDR1 SGDLS and CDR2 YYNGEE. DNA of the CDR3: TGTGCCAGCAGCGTAGCCGCGTATTTTAATACTTTTGAGCAGTTCTTC. Translation: CASSVAAYFNTFEQFF. The whole variable domain, remainder taken from reference TRBV9 and TRBJ2-1, is DSGVTQTPKHLITATGQRVTLRCSPRSGDLSVYWYQQSLDQGLQFLIQYYNGEERAKGNILERFSAQQFPDLHSELNLSSLELGDSALYFCASSVAAYFNTFEQFFGPGTRLTVL.

This sequence joins TRBV5-4 and TRBJ2-7; 7 positions match TRBD1. This CDR3 has 16 amino acids. Germline V lookup: CDR1 SGHNT, CDR2 YYREEE (reference sequence). Germline trimming cut 2 bases from V and 3 bases from J; bases unmatched to any gene: 11. The CDR3 is CASSLGGPGQNYEQYF. DNA for the CDR3: TGTGCCAGCAGCTTAGGGGGACCGGGACAGAACTACGAGCAGTACTTC.